This T cell receptor beta chain was identified during a study of vaccination and CD4 T cells after COVID-19. Study as a whole: Either a CEFX pool, an HIV-1 Nef pool, or no peptide was added to control cultures.

The treatment was: roughly 11-day PBMC culture with coronavirus spike peptide pools or control peptides (ViraFEST assay). ViraFEST stimulated the growth of antigen-specific T cells using peptide pools and subsequently profiled their TCRs by sequencing. At days 3 and 7, half the medium was exchanged for fresh IL-2 medium. With the Oncomine TCR Beta short-read assay, DNA from cultured CD4+ T cells was sequenced. TCRdb re-derived calls from the PCR reads in MiXCR, one entry per CDR3 protein. The sample lists some 5,000 distinct CDR3 sequences, roughly 50% occurring once. As concerns this clonotype: Its antigen is undetermined.

The receptor was isolated from a human donor who had recovered from COVID-19. The sequenced sample consisted of CD4+ T cells from blood, cultured in vitro.

CDR3 amino acids: CASSRQELGYTF. The CDR3 DNA reads TGTGCCAGCAGCCGACAGGAGCTGGGCTACACCTTC. This chain uses TRBV5-4 with TRBJ1-2; tentatively, D is TRBD1 (6 bases). The CDR3 spans 12 residues. Trimming removed 4 bases at V and 8 bases at J, with 12 bases between. CDR1 and CDR2 (germline): SGHNT, YYREEE (reference sequence).